This T cell receptor beta chain stems from a study of OX40 agonist ivuxolimab in advanced cancers. With baseline, cycle 4 day 1, and cycle 7 day 1 as timepoints, blood was sampled. To note about this clone: The antigen is unknown.

Whole-study findings and limits: The specificity for antigen of the expanded peripheral T cells was not determined. Those patients achieving a partial response at 0.1-3.0 mg/kg showed among the lowest clonal expansion. The mean number of expanded clones was higher in CD8+ T cells than in CD4+.

Assay used: immunoSEQ multiplex PCR; TCRdb lists only in-frame clones, some missing. The sample has over 30,000 clones; around nine tenths are singletons. The sample in question was CD4+ or CD8+ T cells sorted from blood, obtained in a trial of the OX40 agonist ivuxolimab. This sequence was found in an adult with an advanced solid tumor such as melanoma, head and neck, liver or kidney cancer.

The CDR3 DNA is TGTGCCAGCACCACAGGGCAGGGCAATACGAACACCGGGGAGCTGTTTTTT. Protein sequence: CASTTGQGNTNTGELFF. This chain links TRBV9 with TRBJ2-2, with D maybe TRBD1 (6 bases). The CDR3 extends over 17 amino acids. Germline CDR1 SGDLS, CDR2 YYNGEE. V was shortened by 6 bases and J by 0 bases, with 18 bases between the two germline ends. Variable domain in full (rest from reference TRBV9 and TRBJ2-2): DSGVTQTPKHLITATGQRVTLRCSPRSGDLSVYWYQQSLDQGLQFLIQYYNGEERAKGNILERFSAQQFPDLHSELNLSSLELGDSALYFCASTTGQGNTNTGELFFGEGSRLTVL.